The 23 T cell receptor beta chains listed next were all sequenced from one sample in a study of cytomegalovirus exposure and HLA in healthy donors. The study ran its PCR with 60 Vbeta and 13 Jbeta primers. Here immunoSEQ multiplex PCR was the method, and the copy in TCRdb shows in-frame clones only, minus some. The data show about 130,000 clones, with around 81% seen just once and about 1.2% held by the top ten. The sequenced material came from PBMCs. The receptors shown here come from a female donor in good health and CMV-seronegative.

The chain recombines TRBV6-5 with TRBJ1-3, with D perhaps TRBD1 (6 bases). This CDR3 region has 14 residues. The V gene's germline CDR1 is MNHEY and CDR2 SVGAGI. The V and J ends lost 5 bases and 1 base respectively, with 9 bases between them. The CDR3 DNA is TGTGCCAGCAGTCTCAGGGGTTCTGGAAACACCATATATTTT. This translates into CASSLRGSGNTIYF.

The chain uses TRBV7-9 and TRBJ1-4; 9 bases line up with TRBD1. Trimming at V came to 5 bases and at J to 4 bases, leaving 2 bases not matched to a gene. CDR1 and CDR2 (germline): SEHNR, FQNEAQ (reference sequence). The CDR3 runs to 14 residues. As DNA, the CDR3 is TGTGCCAGCAGCCTGGGACAGGGTAATGAAAAACTGTTTTTT. This codes for CASSLGQGNEKLFF.

This chain joins TRBV6-4 and TRBJ1-2; tentatively, D is TRBD1 (6 bases). Trimming left V 6 bases short and J 3 bases short, with 14 bases between. The CDR3 totals 14 residues. From germline, CDR1 is MRHNA and CDR2 SNTAGT. The CDR3 is CASRPGQGYYGYTF. The CDR3 DNA sequence: TGTGCCAGCAGACCGGGACAAGGGTACTATGGCTACACCTTC.

This clone was seen only once. This sequence joins TRBV28 and TRBJ1-5; TRBD1 might be the D (5 bases). Germline values: CDR1 MDHEN, CDR2 SYDVKM. V lost 4 bases to trimming and J lost 3 bases, with 16 bases between them. This CDR3 is built from 16 residues. The CDR3 sequence: CASSWGVRGPNQPQHF. DNA of the CDR3: TGTGCCAGCAGTTGGGGGGTTAGGGGCCCCAATCAGCCCCAGCATTTT.

The rearrangement joins TRBV10-3 to TRBJ1-2; 8 bases align to TRBD1. The CDR3 is 13 amino acids. Germline V CDR1 and CDR2: ENHRY, SYGVKD. Trimming cost V 5 bases and J 5 bases; bases outside gene matches: 4. The CDR3 DNA follows: TGTGCCATCAGTCCGGGACAGGCGTATGGCTACACCTTC. It is translated as CAISPGQAYGYTF.

The rearrangement links TRBV13 to TRBJ2-7, with 7 bases lining up with TRBD2. CDR1 PRHDT and CDR2 FYEKMQ come from the germline V gene (reference sequence). The CDR3 spans 14 residues. V was clipped by 3 bases and J by 6 bases; unmatched bases: 8. CDR3 DNA: TGTGCCAGCAGCTTGGGACTACGCTCCGGCGAGCAGTACTTC. Amino acid sequence: CASSLGLRSGEQYF.

This clone was seen more than once but under ten times. V and J are TRBV2 and TRBJ1-1, with D uncertain. Trimming shortened V by 8 bases and J by 0 bases, and 10 bases separated the two germline ends. The CDR3 sequence is 13 residues long. Germline V gene sequence: CDR1 SNHLY, CDR2 FYNNEI. The CDR3 nucleotides are TGTGCCAGCCACCTTAGTGTGAACACTGAAGCTTTCTTT. Its translation is CASHLSVNTEAFF.

The count of this clone is one. This chain uses TRBV2 with TRBJ2-7; TRBD2 aligns across 9 bases. V lost 5 bases and J lost 0; bases outside the gene matches: 5. The CDR3 is 15 residues long. Germline V lookup: CDR1 SNHLY, CDR2 FYNNEI. The CDR3 sequence is CASSIAGVTSYEQYF. The CDR3 bases are TGTGCCAGCAGTATAGCGGGAGTAACCTCCTACGAGCAGTACTTC.

The chain recombines TRBV6-1 with TRBJ2-7, with D maybe TRBD2 (6 bases). In germline, CDR1 is MNHNS, CDR2 SASEGT. V shed 4 bases and J shed 4 bases, with 11 bases lying between them. CDR3 length: 13 residues. Written as DNA, the CDR3 is TGTGCCAGCAGTGGCGGGGCCTTGTACGAGCAGTACTTC. It translates to CASSGGALYEQYF.

The V and J genes are TRBV5-6 and TRBJ2-7; TRBD1 matches 9 bases. Per germline, CDR1 SGHDT and CDR2 YYEEEE. The CDR3 sequence is 15 residues long. After removal of 4 bases from V and 12 bases from J, the junction contained 17 bases not matched to a gene. CDR3 sequence: CASSGFRTGDSDSYF. In DNA form, the CDR3 reads TGTGCCAGCAGCGGGTTCCGGACAGGGGATAGCGATTCGTACTTC.

V usage is TRBV4-2 and J usage is TRBJ1-2, with D tentatively TRBD1 (6 bases). Germline V gene data show CDR1 as LGHNA and CDR2 as YNFKEQ. This CDR3 has 13 amino acids. V lost 1 base and J 4 bases, leaving 7 bases between the germline ends. The CDR3 nucleotides are TGTGCCAGCAGCCAAGCCAGGGGCTATGGCTACACCTTC. Its protein is CASSQARGYGYTF.

The chain employs TRBV6-6 and TRBJ2-2, with D possibly TRBD1 on 5 matching bases. V shed 0 bases and J shed 11 bases, with 13 bases lying between them. The CDR3 is 14 amino acids. Germline CDR1 is MNHNY and CDR2 is SVGAGI (reference sequence). CDR3 nucleotide sequence: TGTGCCAGCAGTTACTCAGGATCCAGGGCTGAGCTGTTTTTT. It is translated as CASSYSGSRAELFF.

The gene calls are TRBV18 and TRBJ1-6; possible D gene TRBD1, 6 bases. This CDR3 is built from 14 residues. Germline assignment: CDR1 KGHSH and CDR2 LQKENI. The V and J ends lost 3 bases and 6 bases respectively, with 9 bases between them. The CDR3: CASSPSGVNSPLHF. CDR3 sequence (DNA): TGTGCCAGCTCACCCTCAGGGGTTAATTCACCCCTCCACTTT.

This clone has just a few counts. This chain links TRBV11-2 with TRBJ1-1; D is undetermined. V lost 2 bases and J 5 bases, leaving 9 bases between the germline ends. From germline, CDR1 is SGHAT and CDR2 FQNNGV. This CDR3 is built from 13 residues. CDR3 nucleotides: TGTGCCAGCAGCTTACAGGCTTCAACTGAAGCTTTCTTT. Its translation: CASSLQASTEAFF.

The rearrangement uses TRBV5-8 and TRBJ1-4; D call uncertain. V was trimmed by 4 bases and J by 8 bases, leaving 12 bases between them. Germline V gives CDR1 SGHTS, CDR2 YDEGEE. This CDR3 spans 13 amino acids. CDR3 DNA: TGTGCCAGCAGCCATACATTCATGGAAAAACTGTTTTTT. This sequence encodes CASSHTFMEKLFF. The variable domain in full, completed from reference TRBV5-8 and TRBJ1-4, reads EAGVTQSPTHLIKTRGQQATLRCSPISGHTSVYWYQQALGLGLQFLLWYDEGEERNRGNFPPRFSGRQFPNYSSELNVNALELEDSALYLCASSHTFMEKLFFGSGTQLSVL.

V and J are TRBV19 and TRBJ1-1; D not resolved. The length of the CDR3 is 13 residues. Trimming stripped 3 bases from V and 0 bases from J, with 5 bases between. The germline gives CDR1 LNHDA, CDR2 SQIVND (reference sequence). The CDR3 reads CASSMNLNTEAFF. The CDR3 region has the DNA TGTGCCAGTAGTATGAACTTGAACACTGAAGCTTTCTTT.

The chain is built from TRBV5-4 and TRBJ2-3; D might be TRBD1 (5 bases). The V gene lost 2 bases and the J gene lost 1 base, with 11 bases spanning the gap. Germline CDR1 reads SGHNT; CDR2 reads YYREEE (reference sequence). This CDR3 is built from 15 residues. The CDR3 region is CASSFYQGRTDTQYF. The CDR3 bases are TGTGCCAGCAGCTTTTATCAGGGCCGCACAGATACGCAGTATTTT.

V and J are TRBV18 and TRBJ2-1; D possibly corresponds to TRBD1 (6 bases). V was cut by 4 bases and J by 4 bases, with 8 bases left in between. This CDR3 has 13 residues. The germline CDR1 and CDR2 sequences are KGHSH and LQKENI. The CDR3 bases are TGTGCCAGCTCACAAACAGGGTACAATGAGCAGTTCTTC. This sequence encodes CASSQTGYNEQFF.

There are many counts of this clone. The rearrangement uses TRBV25-1 and TRBJ1-2; a possible D gene is TRBD1 (6 bases). CDR1 MGHDK and CDR2 SYGVNS come from the germline V gene. The germline V and J ends were trimmed by 6 bases and 8 bases, with 22 bases remaining between them. This CDR3 region has 15 residues. CDR3 sequence: CASSDDRSDVRGYTF. The CDR3 bases are TGTGCCAGCAGCGATGACAGGTCAGACGTTAGGGGCTACACCTTC.

The rearrangement joins TRBV1 to TRBJ2-5; the tabulated D call, TRBD2, remains unverified against the DNA. TRBV1 is described as a pseudogene. The CDR3 contains 13 residues. CDR3 bases: TGCACCAGCAGCCACGGTCATCCGAAGACCCAGTACTTC. This sequence encodes CTSSHGHPKTQYF.

In its sample, this clone was seen a few times. The chain is built from TRBV28 and TRBJ1-2, with a tentative D call TRBD1 (5 bases). Germline CDR1 reads MDHEN; CDR2 reads SYDVKM. V lost 11 bases and J 4 bases, leaving 14 bases between the germline ends. The CDR3 has 12 residues. CDR3 sequence: CAAGVLGYGYTF. The DNA for the CDR3 is TGTGCCGCGGGGGTACTGGGCTATGGCTACACCTTC.

The genes are TRBV28 and TRBJ1-2, with TRBD1 as a possible D gene (5 bases). The germline V and J ends were trimmed by 2 bases and 2 bases, with 6 bases remaining between them. Germline CDR1 and CDR2: MDHEN and SYDVKM. The CDR3 contains 13 residues. In DNA, the CDR3 is TGTGCCAGCAGTTTAAAGGGGAACTATGGCTACACCTTC. Translated, it gives CASSLKGNYGYTF.

The chain has TRBV19 and TRBJ2-7; D is possibly TRBD1 (5 bases). Germline CDR1 is LNHDA and CDR2 is SQIVND (reference sequence). V gave up 6 bases and J gave up 3 bases, with 12 bases separating them. The CDR3 has 13 amino acids. The CDR3 is CASSASDSYEQYF. CDR3 sequence (DNA): TGTGCCAGTAGCGCGAGTGACAGCTACGAGCAGTACTTC. The variable domain in full, with the rest retrieved from reference TRBV19 and TRBJ2-7, is DGGITQSPKYLFRKEGQNVTLSCEQNLNHDAMYWYRQDPGQGLRLIYYSQIVNDFQKGDIAEGYSVSREKKESFPLTVTSAQKNPTAFYLCASSASDSYEQYFGPGTRLTVT.